These 20 T cell receptor beta chains share one sample of origin, sequenced in a study of a mutant IDH1 vaccine in newly diagnosed glioma. Time point noted: week 23, last vaccination. With topical imiquimod, each dose of the vaccine consisted of 300 ug of mutant IDH1 20-mer peptide. Antigens for these TCRs are unknown. The repertoire was sequenced with immunoSEQ multiplex PCR; TCRdb's copy has only in-frame clones and lacks some. The sample consists of under 50,000 clones, 91% of them appearing once. The sequencing used PBMCs, collected from a glioma patient whose treatment included an IDH1 peptide vaccine. The receptors were gathered from a man aged 50 or older with glioma.

The gene calls are TRBV5-1 and TRBJ2-7, with D tentatively TRBD1 or TRBD2 (5 bases each). Germline V lookup: CDR1 SGHRS, CDR2 YFSETQ. The V and J ends lost 0 bases and 6 bases respectively, with 13 bases between them. This CDR3 region has 14 residues. CDR3 in amino acids: CASSLAFGAFEQYF. CDR3 nucleotides: TGCGCCAGCAGCTTGGCCTTCGGGGCCTTCGAGCAGTACTTC.

This chain uses TRBV30 with TRBJ1-5; D might be TRBD1 (5 bases). This CDR3 spans 13 amino acids. The germline V and J ends were trimmed by 2 bases and 6 bases, with 11 bases remaining between them. Germline CDR1 and CDR2: GTSNPN and SVGIG (reference sequence). In DNA form, the CDR3 reads TGTGCCTGGAGTTCCGGGGCCATTCAGCCCCAGCATTTT. Translating gives CAWSSGAIQPQHF.

This clone was observed once. The chain has TRBV7-2 and TRBJ2-7; possible D gene TRBD2, 5 bases. Trimming pared 1 base from V and 5 bases from J, leaving 21 bases between. Germline V gene data show CDR1 as SGHTA and CDR2 as FQGNSA. The CDR3 has 17 amino acids. The CDR3 bases are TGTGCCAGCAGCTTAGTGGCGGGCCTAGCAGATCAAAACGAGCAGTACTTC. It is translated as CASSLVAGLADQNEQYF. The full variable domain, with the rest looked up from reference TRBV7-2 and TRBJ2-7, is GAGVSQSPSNKVTEKGKDVELRCDPISGHTALYWYRQSLGQGLEFLIYFQGNSAPDKSGLPSDRFSAERTGGSVSTLTIQRTQQEDSAVYLCASSLVAGLADQNEQYFGPGTRLTVT.

Only one count was recorded for this clone. The gene calls are TRBV7-9 and TRBJ2-3; D gene uncertain. The ends were cut back, 0 bases at V and 4 bases at J, with 2 bases in the middle. CDR3 length: 12 residues. Per the germline V gene, CDR1 is SEHNR and CDR2 is FQNEAQ (reference sequence). This chain's CDR3 is CASSLAPDTQYF. CDR3 coding DNA: TGTGCCAGCAGCTTAGCCCCAGATACGCAGTATTTT.

This chain connects TRBV5-6 to TRBJ1-2; D is unresolved. The CDR3 consists of 14 residues. The V gene lost 6 bases and the J gene lost 4 bases, with 16 bases spanning the gap. CDR1 is SGHDT and CDR2 is YYEEEE in the germline V gene. CDR3 loop: CASIKVGGTYGYTF. DNA for the CDR3: TGTGCCAGCATCAAAGTTGGAGGTACCTATGGCTACACCTTC.

The chain is built from TRBV4-3 and TRBJ2-7, with 11 positions matching TRBD1. J lost 7 bases, V lost 1 base, and 9 bases had no gene match. The CDR3 contains 16 residues. Germline V gene sequence: CDR1 LGHNA, CDR2 YSLEER. This chain's CDR3 is CASSQGSRDRGGEQYF. The CDR3 coding sequence is TGCGCCAGCAGCCAAGGTTCCCGGGACAGGGGGGGTGAGCAGTACTTC.

As DNA, the CDR3 is TGTGCCAGCAGTCCCGCCGGGGGGAGTGGAAACACCATATATTTT. This codes for CASSPAGGSGNTIYF. The V gene is TRBV28, the J gene TRBJ1-3, with a weak D call TRBD1 (5 bases). The CDR3 extends over 15 amino acids. CDR1 is MDHEN and CDR2 is SYDVKM in the germline V gene. V lost 5 bases, J lost 3 bases, and 14 bases lay in between.

The chain combines TRBV13 with TRBJ2-7, with 8 bases lining up with TRBD1. The junction had 4 bases not matched to a gene; V was cut back by 0 bases and J by 3 bases. The length of the CDR3 is 15 residues. The germline CDR1 and CDR2 sequences are PRHDT and FYEKMQ (reference sequence). The CDR3, as DNA: TGTGCCAGCAGCTTAGGGCGGACAGGGTTCTACGAGCAGTACTTC. Its translation is CASSLGRTGFYEQYF.

The chain combines TRBV6-1 with TRBJ1-2, with 7 bases lining up with TRBD1. CDR1 and CDR2 (germline): MNHNS, SASEGT. CDR3 size: 17 residues. V lost 0 bases, J lost 5 bases, and 12 bases stayed unmatched. The CDR3 bases are TGTGCCAGCAGTGAAGCGCCGACAGGGTACATAGGGTATGGCTACACCTTC. Amino acid sequence: CASSEAPTGYIGYGYTF.

The chain has TRBV18 and TRBJ2-7; tentatively, D is TRBD2 (7 bases). In germline, CDR1 is KGHSH, CDR2 LQKENI. The CDR3 contains 14 residues. V lost 3 bases and J 3 bases, leaving 12 bases between the germline ends. The CDR3 sequence: CASSPRGASYEQYF. Written as DNA, the CDR3 is TGTGCCAGCTCACCCCGGGGGGCGAGCTACGAGCAGTACTTC.

The chain carries TRBV30 and TRBJ1-2; D is unresolved. V gave up 2 bases and J gave up 0 bases, with 7 bases separating them. Germline V gene data show CDR1 as GTSNPN and CDR2 as SVGIG (reference sequence). The CDR3 has 13 amino acids. The CDR3 coding sequence is TGTGCCTGGAGTACAGAGGCTAACTATGGCTACACCTTC. This codes for CAWSTEANYGYTF.

The chain is built from TRBV5-5 and TRBJ1-5, with D hard to call. Germline assignment: CDR1 SGHKS and CDR2 YYEKEE (reference sequence). The CDR3 has 13 amino acids. V lost 4 bases, J lost 3 bases, and 8 bases lay in between. In nucleotides, the CDR3 is TGTGCCAGCAGCCCCGGACCCAATCAGCCCCAGCATTTT. This sequence encodes CASSPGPNQPQHF. The whole variable domain, filled in from reference TRBV5-5 and TRBJ1-5, reads DAGVTQSPTHLIKTRGQQVTLRCSPISGHKSVSWYQQVLGQGPQFIFQYYEKEERGRGNFPDRFSARQFPNYSSELNVNALLLGDSALYLCASSPGPNQPQHFGDGTRLSIL.

This clone was counted a few times. The chain carries TRBV7-6 and TRBJ1-6, with 10 nucleotides matching TRBD1. Germline V CDR1 and CDR2: SGHVS, FNYEAQ. This CDR3 is 14 amino acids long. V shed 6 bases and J 10 bases; nucleotides not matched to a gene: 6. The CDR3, as DNA: TGTGCCAGCAGTGACGGGACAGGGGTCTCACCCCTCCACTTT. Protein product: CASSDGTGVSPLHF.

V is TRBV10-2 and J is TRBJ2-5; D perhaps matches TRBD2 (5 bases). V was clipped by 4 bases and J by 0 bases, with 6 bases between them. The germline V gene encodes CDR1 WSHSY and CDR2 SAAADI. The CDR3 is 13 residues long. CDR3 in amino acids: CASSGGYQETQYF. CDR3 in DNA: TGCGCCAGCAGTGGAGGGTACCAAGAGACCCAGTACTTC.

The chain joins TRBV25-1 to TRBJ1-2; 7 nucleotides line up with TRBD1. The germline gives CDR1 MGHDK, CDR2 SYGVNS. Germline trimming cut 1 base from V and 7 bases from J; bases unmatched to any gene: 6. The length of the CDR3 is 14 residues. The CDR3, as DNA: TGTGCCAGCAGTGAATCAGGGGGTCTTTTTGGCTACACCTTC. Amino acids: CASSESGGLFGYTF.

The chain recombines TRBV9 with TRBJ2-7, with 8 bases identical to TRBD2. V shed 2 bases and J 6 bases; nucleotides not matched to a gene: 10. Germline CDR1 and CDR2: SGDLS and YYNGEE. The CDR3 runs 15 residues. DNA for the CDR3: TGTGCCAGCAGCGTGGCGGGGGGCCGCGGGGTCGAGCAGTACTTC. Translated, it gives CASSVAGGRGVEQYF.

This clone was detected once. The rearrangement joins TRBV15 to TRBJ1-1; 7 nucleotides match TRBD1. With 0 bases clipped from V and 0 bases from J, the junction kept 4 bases outside the gene matches. Germline assignment: CDR1 LNHNV and CDR2 YYDKDF (reference sequence). The CDR3 runs to 16 residues. CDR3 sequence: CATSRDQGEMNTEAFF. The CDR3 DNA follows: TGTGCCACCAGCAGAGATCAGGGGGAGATGAACACTGAAGCTTTCTTT. The full variable domain, rest sourced from reference TRBV15 and TRBJ1-1, is DAMVIQNPRYQVTQFGKPVTLSCSQTLNHNVMYWYQQKSSQAPKLLFHYYDKDFNNEADTPDNFQSRRPNTSFCFLDIRSPGLGDTAMYLCATSRDQGEMNTEAFFGQGTRLTVV.

The J gene is TRBJ2-2, the V gene TRBV6-6; no clear D gene. Trimming pared 2 bases from V and 4 bases from J, leaving 2 bases between. The CDR3 is 12 residues long. Germline loops: CDR1 MNHNY, CDR2 SVGAGI (reference sequence). The chain's CDR3 is CASSYATGELFF. The CDR3 region has the DNA TGTGCCAGCAGTTACGCCACCGGGGAGCTGTTTTTT.

This clone appeared once. The chain uses TRBV5-1 and TRBJ1-1; 8 bases match TRBD1. The germline V gene has CDR1 SGHRS and CDR2 YFSETQ. CDR3 size: 18 residues. With V trimmed by 0 bases and J by 0 bases, 10 bases remained unmatched. CDR3 in amino acids: CASSLDGRTGRMNTEAFF. The CDR3 DNA sequence: TGCGCCAGCAGCTTGGACGGCAGGACAGGGCGGATGAACACTGAAGCTTTCTTT.

This clone has a handful of counts. The chain links TRBV19 to TRBJ1-2; tentative D call: TRBD1 (6 bases). This CDR3 has 15 amino acids. V was shortened by 10 bases and J by 6 bases, with 24 bases between the two germline ends. CDR1 is LNHDA, CDR2 SQIVND, per germline (reference sequence). The CDR3 region has the DNA TGTGCCACCACTCCGGGGGGCTCCATCGGGAATGGCTACACCTTC. This translates into CATTPGGSIGNGYTF.